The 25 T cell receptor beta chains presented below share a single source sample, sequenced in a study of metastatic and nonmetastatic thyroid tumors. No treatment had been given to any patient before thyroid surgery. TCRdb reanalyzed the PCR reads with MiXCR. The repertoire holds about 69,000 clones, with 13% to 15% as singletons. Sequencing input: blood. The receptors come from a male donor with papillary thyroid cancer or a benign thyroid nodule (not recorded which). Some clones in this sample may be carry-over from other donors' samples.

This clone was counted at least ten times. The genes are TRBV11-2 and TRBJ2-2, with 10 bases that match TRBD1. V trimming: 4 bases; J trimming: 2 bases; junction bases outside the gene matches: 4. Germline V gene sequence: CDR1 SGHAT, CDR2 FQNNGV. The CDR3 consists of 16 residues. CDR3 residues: CASSSRDRGNTGELFF. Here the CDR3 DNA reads TGTGCCAGCAGCTCCCGGGACAGGGGTAACACCGGGGAGCTGTTTTTT.

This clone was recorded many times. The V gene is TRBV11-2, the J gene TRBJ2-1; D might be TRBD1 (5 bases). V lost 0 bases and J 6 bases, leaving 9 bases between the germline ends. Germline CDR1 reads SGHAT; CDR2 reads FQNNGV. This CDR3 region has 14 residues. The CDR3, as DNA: TGTGCCAGCAGCTTAGATCGCAGGGTCAATGAGCAGTTCTTC. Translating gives CASSLDRRVNEQFF.

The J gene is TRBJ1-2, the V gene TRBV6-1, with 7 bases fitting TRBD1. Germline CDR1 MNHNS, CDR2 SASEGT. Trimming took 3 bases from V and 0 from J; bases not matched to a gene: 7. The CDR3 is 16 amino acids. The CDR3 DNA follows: TGTGCCAGCAGTGATTTGGGACAGCCTGCTAACTATGGCTACACCTTC. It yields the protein CASSDLGQPANYGYTF.

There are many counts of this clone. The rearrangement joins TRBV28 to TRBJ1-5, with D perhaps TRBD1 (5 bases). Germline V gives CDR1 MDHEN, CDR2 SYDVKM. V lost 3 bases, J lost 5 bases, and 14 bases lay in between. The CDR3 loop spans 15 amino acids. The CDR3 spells CASSFREGDYQPQHF. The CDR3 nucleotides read TGTGCCAGCAGTTTTCGCGAAGGGGATTATCAGCCCCAGCATTTT.

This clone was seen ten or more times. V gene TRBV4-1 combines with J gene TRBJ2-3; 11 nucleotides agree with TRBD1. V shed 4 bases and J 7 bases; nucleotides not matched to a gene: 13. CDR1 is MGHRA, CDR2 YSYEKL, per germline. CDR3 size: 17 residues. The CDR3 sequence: CASSPRTGGPDGYTQYF. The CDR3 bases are TGCGCCAGCAGCCCGAGGACAGGGGGCCCCGATGGTTATACGCAGTATTTT.

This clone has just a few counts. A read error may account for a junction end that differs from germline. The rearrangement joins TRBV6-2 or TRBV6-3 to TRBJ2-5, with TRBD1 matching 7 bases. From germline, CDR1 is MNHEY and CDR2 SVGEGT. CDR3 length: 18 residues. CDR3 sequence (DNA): TGTGCCAGCAGTTACCGCGGGCAGAACAGGGGAACGAAGGAGACACAGTACTTC. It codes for CASSYRGQNRGTKETQYF.

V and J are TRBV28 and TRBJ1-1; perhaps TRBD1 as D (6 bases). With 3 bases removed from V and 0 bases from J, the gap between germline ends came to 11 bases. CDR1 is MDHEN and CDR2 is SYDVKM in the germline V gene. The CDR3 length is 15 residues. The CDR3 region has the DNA TGTGCCAGCAGTTTGGGGGGCTCAGTGAACACTGAAGCTTTCTTT. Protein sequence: CASSLGGSVNTEAFF.

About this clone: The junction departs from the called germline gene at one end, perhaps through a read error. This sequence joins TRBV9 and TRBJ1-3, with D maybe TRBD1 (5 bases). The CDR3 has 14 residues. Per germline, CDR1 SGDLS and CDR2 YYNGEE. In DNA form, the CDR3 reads TGTGCCAGCAGCGTATCCGGGGCTGTAAACACCATATACTTT. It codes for CASSVSGAVNTIYF.

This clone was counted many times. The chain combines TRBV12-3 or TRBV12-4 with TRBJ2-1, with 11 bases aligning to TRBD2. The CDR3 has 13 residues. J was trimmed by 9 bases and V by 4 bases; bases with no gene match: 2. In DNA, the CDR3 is TGTGCCAGCAGTTCGGGACTAGCGGCTGAGCAGTTCTTC. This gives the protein CASSSGLAAEQFF.

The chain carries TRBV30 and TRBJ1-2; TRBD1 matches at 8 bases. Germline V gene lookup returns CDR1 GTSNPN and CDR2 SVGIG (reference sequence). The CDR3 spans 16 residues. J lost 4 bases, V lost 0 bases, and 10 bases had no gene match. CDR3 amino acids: CAWSVPGTGRLYGYTF. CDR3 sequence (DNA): TGTGCCTGGAGTGTACCTGGGACAGGCCGACTCTATGGCTACACCTTC.

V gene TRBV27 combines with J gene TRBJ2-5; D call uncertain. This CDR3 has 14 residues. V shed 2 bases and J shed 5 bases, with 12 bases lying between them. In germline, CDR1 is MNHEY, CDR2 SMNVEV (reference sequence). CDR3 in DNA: TGTGCCAGCAGTTTAGCTGGGGTCAAGGAGACCCAGTACTTC. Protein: CASSLAGVKETQYF.

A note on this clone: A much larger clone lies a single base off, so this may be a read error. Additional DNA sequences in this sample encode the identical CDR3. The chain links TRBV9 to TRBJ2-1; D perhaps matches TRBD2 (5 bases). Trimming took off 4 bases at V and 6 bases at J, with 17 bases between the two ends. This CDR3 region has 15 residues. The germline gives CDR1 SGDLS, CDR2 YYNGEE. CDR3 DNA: TGTGCCAGCAGCTTTGGGCTATCCCGGGGCAATGAGCAGTTCTTC. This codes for CASSFGLSRGNEQFF.

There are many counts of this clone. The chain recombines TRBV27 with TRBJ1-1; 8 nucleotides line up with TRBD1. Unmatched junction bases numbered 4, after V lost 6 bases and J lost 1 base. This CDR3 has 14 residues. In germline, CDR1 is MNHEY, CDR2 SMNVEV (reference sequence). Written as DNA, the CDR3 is TGTGCCAGCAGCTCCGGGACAGGGAACACTGAAGCTTTCTTT. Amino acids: CASSSGTGNTEAFF.

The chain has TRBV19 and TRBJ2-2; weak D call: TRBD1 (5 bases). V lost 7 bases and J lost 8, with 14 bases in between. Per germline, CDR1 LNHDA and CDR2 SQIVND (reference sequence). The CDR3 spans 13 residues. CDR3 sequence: CASIGRAAGELFF. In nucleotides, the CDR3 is TGTGCCAGTATAGGCAGGGCAGCGGGGGAGCTGTTTTTT.

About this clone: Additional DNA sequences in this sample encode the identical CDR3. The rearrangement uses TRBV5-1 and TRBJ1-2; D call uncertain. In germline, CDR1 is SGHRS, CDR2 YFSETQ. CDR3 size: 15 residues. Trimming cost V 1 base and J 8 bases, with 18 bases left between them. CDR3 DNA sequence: TGCGCCAGCAGCTTGTCGGCCGGGGTTCAAGGAGGCTACACCTTC. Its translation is CASSLSAGVQGGYTF.

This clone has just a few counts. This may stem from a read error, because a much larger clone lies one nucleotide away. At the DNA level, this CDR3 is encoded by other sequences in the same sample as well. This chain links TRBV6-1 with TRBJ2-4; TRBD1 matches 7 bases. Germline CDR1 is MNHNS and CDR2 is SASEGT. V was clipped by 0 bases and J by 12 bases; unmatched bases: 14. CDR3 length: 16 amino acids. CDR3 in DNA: TGTGCCAGCAGTGAAGCTTCACAAGGACAGGTGTCCGCTCAGTACTTC. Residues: CASSEASQGQVSAQYF.

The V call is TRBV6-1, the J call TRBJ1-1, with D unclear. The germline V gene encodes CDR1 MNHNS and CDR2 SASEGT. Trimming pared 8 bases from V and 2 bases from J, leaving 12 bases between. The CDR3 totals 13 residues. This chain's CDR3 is CASRCAVNTEAFF. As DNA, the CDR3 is TGTGCCAGCCGGTGTGCGGTTAACACTGAAGCTTTCTTT.

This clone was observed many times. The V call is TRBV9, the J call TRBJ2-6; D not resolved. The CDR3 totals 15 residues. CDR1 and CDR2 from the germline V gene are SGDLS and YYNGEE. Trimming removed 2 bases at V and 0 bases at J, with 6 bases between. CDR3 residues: CASSVTDSGANVLTF. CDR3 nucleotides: TGTGCCAGCAGCGTCACAGACTCTGGGGCCAACGTCCTGACTTTC.

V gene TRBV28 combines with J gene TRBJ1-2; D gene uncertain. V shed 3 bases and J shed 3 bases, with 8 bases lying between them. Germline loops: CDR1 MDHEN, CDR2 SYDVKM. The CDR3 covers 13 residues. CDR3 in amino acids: CASSFVSYYGYTF. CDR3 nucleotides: TGTGCCAGCAGTTTCGTCAGCTACTATGGCTACACCTTC.

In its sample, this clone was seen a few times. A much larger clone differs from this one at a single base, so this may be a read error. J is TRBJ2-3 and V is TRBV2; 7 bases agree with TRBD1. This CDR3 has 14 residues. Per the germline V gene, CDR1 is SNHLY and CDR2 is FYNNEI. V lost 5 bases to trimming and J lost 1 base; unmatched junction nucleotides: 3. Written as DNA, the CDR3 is TGTGCCAGCAGTTTCGACAGGGGCACAGATACGCAGTATTTT. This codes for CASSFDRGTDTQYF.

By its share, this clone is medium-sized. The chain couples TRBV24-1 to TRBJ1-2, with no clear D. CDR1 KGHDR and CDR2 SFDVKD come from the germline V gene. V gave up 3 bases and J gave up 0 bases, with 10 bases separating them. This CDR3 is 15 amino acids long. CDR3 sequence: CATSDATVTNYGYTF. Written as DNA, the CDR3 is TGTGCCACCAGTGATGCGACGGTGACTAACTATGGCTACACCTTC.

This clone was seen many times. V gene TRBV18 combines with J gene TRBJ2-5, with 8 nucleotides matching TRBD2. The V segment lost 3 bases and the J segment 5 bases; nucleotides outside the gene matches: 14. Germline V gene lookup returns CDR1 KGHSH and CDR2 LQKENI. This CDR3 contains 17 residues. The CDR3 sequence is CASSPGSGGRHWETQYF. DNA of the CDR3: TGTGCCAGCTCACCCGGGAGCGGGGGACGACATTGGGAGACCCAGTACTTC.

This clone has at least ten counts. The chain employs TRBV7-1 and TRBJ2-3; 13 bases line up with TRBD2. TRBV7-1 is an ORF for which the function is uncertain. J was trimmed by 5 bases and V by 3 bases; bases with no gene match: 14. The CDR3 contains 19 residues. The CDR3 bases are TGTGCCAGCAGCTCCTCTCACTGGACTAGCGGGAGTAAGGGAGATACGCAGTATTTT. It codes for CASSSSHWTSGSKGDTQYF.

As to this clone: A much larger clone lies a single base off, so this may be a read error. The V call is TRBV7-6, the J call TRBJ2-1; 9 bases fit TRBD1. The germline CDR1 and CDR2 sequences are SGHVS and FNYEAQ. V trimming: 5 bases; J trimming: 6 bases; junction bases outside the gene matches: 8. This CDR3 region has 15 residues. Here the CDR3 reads CASSTGGVNSNEQFF. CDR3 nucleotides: TGTGCCAGCAGCACAGGGGGCGTTAATAGCAATGAGCAGTTCTTC.

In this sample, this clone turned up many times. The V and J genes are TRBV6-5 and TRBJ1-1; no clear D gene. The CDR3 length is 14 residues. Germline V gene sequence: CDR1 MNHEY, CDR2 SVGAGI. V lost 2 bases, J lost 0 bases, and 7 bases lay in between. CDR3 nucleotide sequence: TGTGCCAGCAGTTACGGACGGATGAACACTGAAGCTTTCTTT. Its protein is CASSYGRMNTEAFF.